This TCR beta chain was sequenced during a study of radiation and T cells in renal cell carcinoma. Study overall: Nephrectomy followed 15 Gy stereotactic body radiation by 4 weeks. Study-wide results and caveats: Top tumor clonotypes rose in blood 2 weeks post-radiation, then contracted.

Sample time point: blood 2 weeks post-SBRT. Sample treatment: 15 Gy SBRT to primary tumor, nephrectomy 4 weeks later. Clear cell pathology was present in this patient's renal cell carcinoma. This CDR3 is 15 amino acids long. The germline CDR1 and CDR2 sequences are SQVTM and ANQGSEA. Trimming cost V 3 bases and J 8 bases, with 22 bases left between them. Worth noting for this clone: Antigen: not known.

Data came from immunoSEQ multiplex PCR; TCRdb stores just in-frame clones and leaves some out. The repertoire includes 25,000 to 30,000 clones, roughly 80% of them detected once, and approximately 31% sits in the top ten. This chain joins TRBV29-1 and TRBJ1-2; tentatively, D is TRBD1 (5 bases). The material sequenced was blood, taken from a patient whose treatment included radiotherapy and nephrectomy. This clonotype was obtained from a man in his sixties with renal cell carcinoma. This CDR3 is CSVDIGAGLVNGYTF. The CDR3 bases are TGCAGCGTTGATATTGGAGCAGGGTTAGTAAACGGCTACACCTTC.